Below, 28 T cell receptor beta chains from the same sample are listed, as sequenced in a study of Graves' ophthalmopathy and Graves' hyperthyroidism. Using RNA transcripts, the TCR beta CDR3 regions were amplified. After a first-round RT-PCR with HTBI primers, a second-round multiplex PCR was run. TCRdb reprocessed the multiplex PCR reads via MiXCR and lists one record per CDR3 protein. The sample lists about 220,000 distinct CDR3 sequences; 20% to 25% were seen once. The sample comprised peripheral blood. The receptors derive from a woman aged 45-65 years with Graves' ophthalmopathy.

The table lists this clonotype with many counts. V gene TRBV28 combines with J gene TRBJ1-5; the D gene is possibly TRBD1 (6 bases). This CDR3 spans 17 amino acids. Germline lookup yields CDR1 MDHEN and CDR2 SYDVKM. V dropped 6 bases and J dropped 3 bases, with 21 bases sitting between them. CDR3 DNA: TGTGCCAGCAGGACCTCCAGGGTGGGGGGCCTCAATCAGCCCCAGCATTTT. Its translation is CASRTSRVGGLNQPQHF. Full variable domain (rest looked up from reference TRBV28 and TRBJ1-5): DVKVTQSSRYLVKRTGEKVFLECVQDMDHENMFWYRQDPGLGLRLIYFSYDVKMKEKGDIPEGYSVSREKKERFSLILESASTNQTSMYLCASRTSRVGGLNQPQHFGDGTRLSIL.

This chain links TRBV7-8 with TRBJ2-7; TRBD2 matches 8 bases. V was clipped by 5 bases and J by 0 bases; unmatched bases: 9. Germline V gene lookup returns CDR1 SGHVS and CDR2 FQNEAQ. The CDR3 has 16 amino acids. CDR3 amino acids: CASSLGVAGGSYEQYF. The CDR3 DNA follows: TGTGCCAGCAGCCTAGGAGTGGCGGGAGGCTCCTACGAGCAGTACTTC.

At least ten counts were recorded for this clonotype. The rearrangement links TRBV29-1 to TRBJ1-1; possible D gene TRBD1, 6 bases. The CDR3 totals 14 residues. The V end lost 1 base, the J end lost 2 bases, and 11 bases lay between the germline ends. CDR1 and CDR2 from the germline V gene are SQVTM and ANQGSEA. In DNA, the CDR3 is TGCAGCGTTGAAGCAGGGGTGGCCAACACTGAAGCTTTCTTT. Translation gives CSVEAGVANTEAFF.

This clonotype was counted at least ten times. This chain links TRBV7-2 with TRBJ1-1; D ambiguous. The CDR3 extends over 14 amino acids. Germline V gene lookup returns CDR1 SGHTA and CDR2 FQGNSA. V lost 5 bases, J lost 5 bases, and 15 bases lay in between. Here the CDR3 DNA reads TGTGCCAGCAGCCCTAGGGAGGGAGGGACTGAAGCTTTCTTT. As protein: CASSPREGGTEAFF.

This clonotype was counted ten times or more. The genes are TRBV20-1 and TRBJ2-7; D not certain. Trimming left V 0 bases short and J 3 bases short, with 9 bases between. CDR1 is DFQATT and CDR2 is SNEGSKA in the germline V gene (reference sequence). The CDR3 sequence is 13 residues long. In nucleotides, the CDR3 is TGCAGTGCTAGAGATCCCCCCCTCTACGAGCAGTACTTC. Its protein product is CSARDPPLYEQYF.

This clonotype came up many times. The V and J genes are TRBV20-1 and TRBJ1-2; the D gene is possibly TRBD1 (5 bases). The CDR3 consists of 14 residues. The germline V and J ends were trimmed by 5 bases and 7 bases, with 20 bases remaining between them. Germline V CDR1 and CDR2: DFQATT, SNEGSKA (reference sequence). CDR3 coding DNA: TGCAGTGCTGGCTCCACCGCCGGGGCGGGTGGCTACACCTTC. Protein sequence: CSAGSTAGAGGYTF.

Many counts were recorded for this clonotype. The chain couples TRBV20-1 to TRBJ2-5; 7 nucleotides line up with TRBD1. Trimming cost V 6 bases and J 5 bases; bases outside gene matches: 12. Germline V gives CDR1 DFQATT, CDR2 SNEGSKA (reference sequence). CDR3 length equals 14 residues. The CDR3 is CSARDRKDRETQYF. CDR3 nucleotides: TGCAGTGCAAGGGACAGAAAAGATAGGGAGACCCAGTACTTC.

This clonotype was seen ten or more times. The rearrangement joins TRBV6-2 or TRBV6-3 to TRBJ2-7; no clear D. From germline, CDR1 is MNHEY and CDR2 SVGEGT. Trimming left V 0 bases short and J 4 bases short, with 4 bases between. CDR3 length: 12 residues. The chain's CDR3 is CASSYSIYEQYF. The CDR3 DNA follows: TGTGCCAGCAGTTACTCGATTTACGAGCAGTACTTC.

This clonotype has a count of ten or more. The chain uses TRBV6-5 and TRBJ1-3; D uncertain. Looked up from germline, CDR1 is MNHEY and CDR2 is SVGAGI. V was cut by 2 bases and J by 0 bases, with 5 bases left in between. This CDR3 contains 14 residues. CDR3 DNA sequence: TGTGCCAGCAGTTACGCCAGCTCTGGAAACACCATATATTTT. This sequence encodes CASSYASSGNTIYF.

This clonotype was counted at least ten times. This chain joins TRBV12-3 or TRBV12-4 and TRBJ2-7, with 7 bases matching TRBD2. V was pared by 7 bases and J by 0 bases, with 6 bases of the junction left unmatched. There are 14 residues in the CDR3. The DNA for the CDR3 is TGTGCCAGCACCCCAGGCGGGAGCTCCTACGAGCAGTACTTC. This gives the protein CASTPGGSSYEQYF.

This clonotype was counted at least ten times. The gene calls are TRBV3-1 and TRBJ2-7, with TRBD1 matching 8 bases. The V and J ends lost 3 bases and 0 bases, in that order; junction bases with no gene match: 7. Germline V gene data show CDR1 as LGHDT and CDR2 as YNNKEL (reference sequence). The CDR3 is 16 residues long. The CDR3: CASSHHDRGPSYEQYF. CDR3 nucleotide sequence: TGTGCCAGCAGCCACCATGACAGGGGTCCCTCCTACGAGCAGTACTTC.

This clonotype was observed at least ten times. This chain uses TRBV5-1 with TRBJ2-7; TRBD2 agrees at 10 bases. The V gene's germline CDR1 is SGHRS and CDR2 YFSETQ. Losses at the gene ends were 0 bases for V and 5 bases for J; bases not matched to a gene: 11. This CDR3 contains 17 residues. This CDR3 reads CASSLVSSGSGIHEQYF. CDR3 bases: TGCGCCAGCAGCTTGGTATCTAGCGGGAGTGGTATCCACGAGCAGTACTTC.

This clonotype was detected ten times or more. The chain carries TRBV11-2 and TRBJ2-7; TRBD2 aligns across 11 bases. V shed 1 base and J 1 base; nucleotides not matched to a gene: 12. The CDR3 covers 19 residues. Germline CDR1 and CDR2: SGHAT and FQNNGV. The CDR3 sequence: CASSLVTSGSVRQSYEQYF. DNA of the CDR3: TGTGCCAGCAGCTTAGTTACTAGCGGGAGTGTGAGGCAGTCCTACGAGCAGTACTTC.

In this sample, this clonotype turned up many times. The V call is TRBV6-1, the J call TRBJ2-7, with 7 bases aligning to TRBD1. The ends lost 4 bases at V and 3 bases at J; junction bases unmatched: 9. CDR3 length: 15 residues. CDR1 and CDR2 (germline): MNHNS, SASEGT. CDR3 residues: CASSGIWTGDYEQYF. CDR3 DNA: TGTGCCAGCAGTGGGATTTGGACAGGAGACTACGAGCAGTACTTC.

V and J are TRBV12-3 or TRBV12-4 and TRBJ1-2, with D possibly TRBD1 on 5 matching bases. The germline V and J ends were trimmed by 6 bases and 2 bases, with 16 bases remaining between them. The CDR3 consists of 15 residues. CDR3 in DNA: TGTGCCAGCAGCCTCGCGCCCAGGGCCAACTATGGCTACACCTTC. It translates to CASSLAPRANYGYTF.

This clonotype was recorded many times. The CDR3 reads CSAYRPLGAKNIQYF. The CDR3 DNA follows: TGCAGTGCCTATCGTCCGTTGGGGGCCAAAAACATTCAGTACTTC. The chain joins TRBV20-1 to TRBJ2-4; D gene uncertain. Germline lookup yields CDR1 DFQATT and CDR2 SNEGSKA (reference sequence). The CDR3 is 15 residues long. V shed 6 bases and J shed 1 base, with 16 bases lying between them.

This clonotype was seen repeatedly, ten times or more. The chain uses TRBV19 and TRBJ1-1, with 9 positions matching TRBD1. Germline CDR1 LNHDA, CDR2 SQIVND (reference sequence). The CDR3 sequence is 17 residues long. V lost 0 bases, J lost 8 bases, and 13 bases stayed unmatched. CDR3 sequence reads: CASSIEGPGTGPLEAFF. Here the CDR3 DNA reads TGTGCCAGTAGTATAGAGGGACCCGGGACAGGGCCTCTAGAAGCTTTCTTT.

This clonotype was recorded many times. A much larger clone lies a single base off, so this may be a read error. The V call is TRBV6-1, the J call TRBJ2-5, with TRBD2 identical over 8 bases. Germline V gene data show CDR1 as MNHNS and CDR2 as SASEGT. This CDR3 is built from 15 residues. The CDR3 DNA is TGTGCCGGCAGTGTCTCTTTAAGCGGGAGAGGGACCCAGTACTTC. It codes for CAGSVSLSGRGTQYF.

This clonotype was detected ten times or more. V and J are TRBV4-1 and TRBJ2-5, with unresolved D. Deletions cut 4 bases from V and 3 bases from J, with 12 bases between. In germline, CDR1 is MGHRA, CDR2 YSYEKL. This CDR3 has 14 amino acids. CDR3 bases: TGCGCCAGCAGCCTAATCAGCTCAGAAGAGACCCAGTACTTC. Protein sequence: CASSLISSEETQYF.

This clonotype was recorded a few times. The chain links TRBV6-2 or TRBV6-3 to TRBJ1-2; possibly TRBD1 for D (6 bases). Germline CDR1 reads MNHEY; CDR2 reads SVGEGT. The CDR3 is made up of 14 amino acids. Trimming cost V 4 bases and J 2 bases, with 11 bases left between them. The CDR3 is CASSSSGTNYGYTF. CDR3 sequence (DNA): TGTGCCAGCAGTTCCTCCGGGACAAACTATGGCTACACCTTC.

This chain uses TRBV6-1 with TRBJ1-2; D is ambiguous. CDR1 MNHNS and CDR2 SASEGT come from the germline V gene. The CDR3 is made up of 14 amino acids. Trimming cost V 8 bases and J 2 bases, with 15 bases left between them. CDR3 bases: TGTGCCAGCTCTTTAGGCAGTTCGAACTATGGCTACACCTTC. Translated: CASSLGSSNYGYTF.

The gene calls are TRBV2 and TRBJ1-5; tentative D call: TRBD1 (6 bases). Germline CDR1 reads SNHLY; CDR2 reads FYNNEI. Trimming took off 4 bases at V and 5 bases at J, with 9 bases between the two ends. The CDR3 has 13 amino acids. The CDR3, as DNA: TGTGCCAGCAGTGCCGGGGGCGATCAGCCCCAGCATTTT. Amino acid sequence: CASSAGGDQPQHF.

The rearrangement joins TRBV27 to TRBJ1-2; TRBD1 agrees at 8 bases. This CDR3 is 14 amino acids long. V shed 9 bases, J shed 6 bases, and the junction held 12 bases outside the gene matches. CDR1 and CDR2 from the germline V gene are MNHEY and SMNVEV (reference sequence). The CDR3 bases are TGTGCCAGTAGTGTCGGGACAGGCGGAAATGGCTACACCTTC. Amino acids: CASSVGTGGNGYTF.

V usage is TRBV5-1 and J usage is TRBJ1-1, with D hard to call. Germline V CDR1 and CDR2: SGHRS, YFSETQ. Deletions cut 4 bases from V and 3 bases from J, with 19 bases between. This CDR3 region has 16 residues. CDR3 DNA sequence: TGCGCCAGCAGCCGCTTGGGCCTCCAGAGCGACACTGAAGCTTTCTTT. It codes for CASSRLGLQSDTEAFF. Together with reference TRBV5-1 and TRBJ1-1, the CDR3 gives the full variable domain: KAGVTQTPRYLIKTRGQQVTLSCSPISGHRSVSWYQQTPGQGLQFLFEYFSETQRNKGNFPGRFSGRQFSNSRSEMNVSTLELGDSALYLCASSRLGLQSDTEAFFGQGTRLTVV.

V usage is TRBV20-1 and J usage is TRBJ2-7, with 13 bases matching TRBD2. The germline gives CDR1 DFQATT, CDR2 SNEGSKA (reference sequence). The CDR3 spans 20 residues. The V and J ends lost 0 bases and 1 base, in that order; junction bases with no gene match: 15. CDR3 DNA: TGCAGTGCTAGAGATATGACGGGGACAGGGACTAGCGGGACTTCCTACGAGCAGTACTTC. As protein: CSARDMTGTGTSGTSYEQYF.

The table lists this clonotype with many counts. CDR3 DNA sequence: TGTGCCTGGAGTGTATGGAGGTCGGCGGCCGGGGAGCTGTTTTTT. It codes for CAWSVWRSAAGELFF. V usage is TRBV30 and J usage is TRBJ2-2; maybe TRBD2 (5 bases). V lost 0 bases and J 6 bases, leaving 14 bases between the germline ends. Germline assignment: CDR1 GTSNPN and CDR2 SVGIG (reference sequence). The CDR3 loop spans 15 amino acids.

The sample holds many counts of this clonotype. V usage is TRBV20-1 and J usage is TRBJ2-7; 12 nucleotides match TRBD2. Looked up from germline, CDR1 is DFQATT and CDR2 is SNEGSKA (reference sequence). This CDR3 is built from 13 residues. V lost 6 bases and J lost 7; bases outside the gene matches: 7. CDR3 nucleotide sequence: TGCAGTGCCACGACTAGCGGGAGAAGGGAGCAGTACTTC. It specifies CSATTSGRREQYF.

The gene calls are TRBV9 and TRBJ1-2, with D maybe TRBD1 (5 bases). The ends were cut back, 0 bases at V and 6 bases at J, with 15 bases in the middle. This CDR3 contains 15 residues. Germline V CDR1 and CDR2: SGDLS, YYNGEE. In nucleotides, the CDR3 is TGTGCCAGCAGCGTAGATTTAGGGGTCCAGAATGGCTACACCTTC. It encodes CASSVDLGVQNGYTF.